This T cell receptor (beta chain) was captured in a study of blood T cells in healthy people across ages (dated by TCRdb to between 2015 and 2017). With regard to the full study: Template switching captured roughly one uniquely barcoded TCR beta cDNA molecule per two T cells in model experiments. Age-related changes in TCR beta repertoire diversity were measured in the study by deep sequencing normalized with unique cDNA molecular identifiers. The donors were divided into four age groups: young (average around 17 years), middle-aged (around 37), aged (approximately 62) and long-lived (around 87). To avoid experimental bias, donors of different ages were distributed randomly across sequencing lanes. For two donors (one aged 18 to 29 and one aged 80 or older), the study analyzed two additional independent replicas of 1 million unique cDNA reads from the same blood draw. Study-wide conclusions, independent of this receptor: The percentage of naive T cells measured by flow cytometry correlated strongly with observed TCR beta diversity. Donor CMV infection status was unknown, potentially confounding age-related changes in expanded clonotypes. Since profiling was done on bulk unsorted PBMCs, naive and antigen-experienced compartments could not be conclusively compared. Estimates of total diversity based on one million sequenced T cells were considered lower bounds and underestimates. Observed TCR beta diversity per million T cells fell roughly linearly with age, and a significant reduction was already apparent by age roughly 40. The long-lived group showed more naive CD4+ T cells, fewer expanded clones and increased TCR diversity than the aged group, suggesting age selection.

Counted from cysteine to phenylalanine, this CDR3 has 19 amino acids. Just CDR3 DNA is preserved here, 57 bases in frame from base 1. For CDR1 and CDR2, the germline V gene lists SGHTA and FQGNSA. As concerns this clonotype: The target of this receptor is not known. Within one base of it there is no much larger clone, and no base qualities were kept.

The protocol used for the library was 5' RACE. Data came from an Illumina HiSeq 2500. The second PCR ran for roughly 6 to 11 cycles and used a J-beta primer mix along with a sample-barcoded 5' primer. Each TCR beta cDNA molecule received a unique molecular identifier from a template-switch 5' adaptor carrying 12 random nucleotides. At least 3 million CDR3-containing paired-end reads were obtained from each sample. All of the RNA was converted into first-strand cDNA using the Mint cDNA synthesis kit, with a TRBC-specific oligonucleotide serving as the primer. Following uracil-DNA glycosylase treatment, all cDNA underwent a first 18-cycle PCR with the universal primers M1SS and BC2_uni_R. As for how the authors treated the data: Normalization of each sample was performed by random selection of 1 million high-quality reads, each carrying a distinct molecular identifier. Instead of being binned into consensus sequences, reads with shared molecular identifiers were discarded. MiTCR, set to a Q25 quality threshold and the strictest error-elimination algorithm, was used for CDR3 identification, clonotype clustering and error correction. A nonparametric unseen species model with Euler transformation was used to estimate a lower bound on total TCR beta diversity. Clones were called with MiXCR by TCRdb after fastp trimmed the public reads at Q25, and only in-frame beta chains were retained. Every entry covers one CDR3 protein and lists the most common genes and DNA from its rows. The V and J calls come from TCRdb's annotation, not from the publication. Across this sample there are 380,000 or so distinct CDR3 sequences, with approximately 51% seen only once. Of the sample, under 65% is held by the ten largest clones.

Donors were under 40 systemically healthy Caucasian individuals from Russia aged 6 to 90 years. Around 9.8 milliliters of peripheral blood were collected from each donor into EDTA-treated Vacutainer tubes. Ficoll-Paque density-gradient centrifugation was used to isolate PBMCs, with at least 6 million per sample. Total RNA, at least 5 micrograms per sample, was extracted from PBMCs with Trizol reagent. For every donor, an aliquot of PBMCs went through flow cytometry to measure the percentages of naive CD45RAhigh/CD27high T cells. This receptor was taken from a man aged 55 to 70 in good health. The sequencing input was blood. The rearranged segments are TRBV7-2 and TRBJ2-5, and TRBD2 matches 8 of the central bases. The DNA matches TRBJ2-7 better at its end, which makes the J call doubtful. The CDR3 reads as follows: CASSSTLVSGGPKGSEQYF. In nucleotides, the sequence is TGTGCCAGCAGCTCTACTCTAGTATCGGGAGGGCCTAAGGGATCCGAGCAGTACTTC.